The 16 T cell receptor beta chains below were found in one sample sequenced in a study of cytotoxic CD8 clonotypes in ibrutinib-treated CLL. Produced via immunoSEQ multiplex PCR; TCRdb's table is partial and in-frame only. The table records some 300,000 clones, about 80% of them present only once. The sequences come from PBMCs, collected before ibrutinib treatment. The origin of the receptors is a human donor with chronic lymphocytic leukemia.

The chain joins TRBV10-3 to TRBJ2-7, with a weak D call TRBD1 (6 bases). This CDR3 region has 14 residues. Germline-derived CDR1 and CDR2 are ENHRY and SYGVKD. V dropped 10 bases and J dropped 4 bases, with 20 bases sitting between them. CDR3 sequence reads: CATGARQESYEQYF. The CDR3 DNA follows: TGTGCCACAGGGGCGAGACAGGAGAGTTACGAGCAGTACTTC.

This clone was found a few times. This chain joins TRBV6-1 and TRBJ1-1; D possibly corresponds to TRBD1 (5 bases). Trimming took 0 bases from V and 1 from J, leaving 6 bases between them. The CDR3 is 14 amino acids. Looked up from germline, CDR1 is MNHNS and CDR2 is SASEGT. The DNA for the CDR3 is TGTGCCAGCAGTGAAGCAGGGGCGAACACTGAAGCTTTCTTT. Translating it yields CASSEAGANTEAFF.

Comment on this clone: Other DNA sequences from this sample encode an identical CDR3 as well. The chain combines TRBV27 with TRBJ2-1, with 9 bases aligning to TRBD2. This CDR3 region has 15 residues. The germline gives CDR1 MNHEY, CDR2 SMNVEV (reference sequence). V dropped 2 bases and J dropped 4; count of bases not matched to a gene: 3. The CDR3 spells CASSLGLAGYNEQFF. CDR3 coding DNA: TGTGCCAGCAGTTTAGGCCTAGCGGGGTACAATGAGCAGTTCTTC.

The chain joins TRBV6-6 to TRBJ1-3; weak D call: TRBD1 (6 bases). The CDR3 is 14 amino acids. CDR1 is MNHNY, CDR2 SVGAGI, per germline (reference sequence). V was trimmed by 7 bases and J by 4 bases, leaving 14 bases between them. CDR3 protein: CASILGGLGNTIYF. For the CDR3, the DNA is TGTGCCAGCATCCTGGGGGGGCTCGGAAACACCATATATTTT.

The CDR3 DNA is TGTGCCAGCAGCTTAGGCAGGGGATCTTCTTGGCTAGCCTACAATGAGCAGTTCTTC. It translates to CASSLGRGSSWLAYNEQFF. The chain uses TRBV7-9 and TRBJ2-1; possible D gene TRBD1, 6 bases. The V end lost 1 base, the J end lost 2 bases, and 21 bases lay between the germline ends. The CDR3 sequence is 19 residues long. Germline loops: CDR1 SEHNR, CDR2 FQNEAQ (reference sequence). Full variable domain (outside the CDR3, taken from reference TRBV7-9 and TRBJ2-1): DTGVSQNPRHKITKRGQNVTFRCDPISEHNRLYWYRQTLGQGPEFLTYFQNEAQLEKSRLLSDRFSAERPKGSFSTLEIQRTEQGDSAMYLCASSLGRGSSWLAYNEQFFGPGTRLTVL.

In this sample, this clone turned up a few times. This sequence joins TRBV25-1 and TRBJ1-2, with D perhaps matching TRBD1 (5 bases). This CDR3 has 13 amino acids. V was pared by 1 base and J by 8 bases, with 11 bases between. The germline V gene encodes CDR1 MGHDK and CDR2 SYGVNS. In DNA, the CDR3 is TGTGCCAGCAGTGAATCGACAGCGAACGGCTACACCTTC. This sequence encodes CASSESTANGYTF.

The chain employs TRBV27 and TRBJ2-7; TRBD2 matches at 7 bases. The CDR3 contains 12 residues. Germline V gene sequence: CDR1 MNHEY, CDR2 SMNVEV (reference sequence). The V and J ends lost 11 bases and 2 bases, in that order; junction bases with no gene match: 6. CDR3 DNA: TGTGCCTCGGCTAGCGGAACCTACGAGCAGTACTTC. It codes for CASASGTYEQYF.

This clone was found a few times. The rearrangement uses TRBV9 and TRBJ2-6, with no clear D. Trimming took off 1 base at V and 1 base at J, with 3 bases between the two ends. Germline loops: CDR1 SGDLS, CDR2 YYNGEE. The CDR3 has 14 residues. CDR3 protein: CASSVLSGANVLTF. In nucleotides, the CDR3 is TGTGCCAGCAGCGTATTGTCTGGGGCCAACGTCCTGACTTTC.

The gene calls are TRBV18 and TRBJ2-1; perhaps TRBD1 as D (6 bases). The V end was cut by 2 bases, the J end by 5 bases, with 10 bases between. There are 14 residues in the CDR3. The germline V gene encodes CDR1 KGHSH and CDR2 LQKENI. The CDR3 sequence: CASSPNNRDNEQFF. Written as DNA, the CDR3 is TGTGCCAGCTCACCAAATAACAGGGACAATGAGCAGTTCTTC.

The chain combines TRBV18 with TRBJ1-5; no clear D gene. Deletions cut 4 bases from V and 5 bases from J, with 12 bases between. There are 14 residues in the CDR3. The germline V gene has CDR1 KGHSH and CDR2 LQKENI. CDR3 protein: CASSQTGRDQPQHF. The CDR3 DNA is TGTGCCAGCTCACAGACCGGTCGTGATCAGCCCCAGCATTTT.

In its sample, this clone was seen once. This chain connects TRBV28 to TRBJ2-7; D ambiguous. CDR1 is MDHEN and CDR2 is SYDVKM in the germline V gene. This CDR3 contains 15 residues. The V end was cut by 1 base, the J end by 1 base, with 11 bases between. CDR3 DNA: TGTGCCAGCAGTTTATACGCAGGCCCGTCCTACGAGCAGTACTTC. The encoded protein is CASSLYAGPSYEQYF.

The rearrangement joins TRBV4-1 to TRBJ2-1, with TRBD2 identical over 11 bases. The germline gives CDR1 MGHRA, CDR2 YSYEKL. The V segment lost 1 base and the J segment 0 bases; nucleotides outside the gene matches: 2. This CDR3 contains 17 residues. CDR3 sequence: CASSQGLAGPSYNEQFF. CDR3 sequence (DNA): TGCGCCAGCAGCCAAGGACTAGCGGGACCCTCCTACAATGAGCAGTTCTTC.

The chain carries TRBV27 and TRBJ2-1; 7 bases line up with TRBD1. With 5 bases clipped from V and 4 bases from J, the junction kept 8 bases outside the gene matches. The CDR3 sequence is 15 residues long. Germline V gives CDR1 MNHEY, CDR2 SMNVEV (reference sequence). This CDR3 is CASSQRRDSYNEQFF. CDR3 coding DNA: TGTGCCAGCAGTCAAAGACGGGACAGTTACAATGAGCAGTTCTTC.

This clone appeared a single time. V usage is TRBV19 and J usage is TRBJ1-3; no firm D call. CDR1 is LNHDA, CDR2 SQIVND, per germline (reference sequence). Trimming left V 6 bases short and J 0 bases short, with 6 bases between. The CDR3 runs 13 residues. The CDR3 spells CASRTDSGNTIYF. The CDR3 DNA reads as TGTGCCAGTAGGACCGACTCTGGAAACACCATATATTTT.

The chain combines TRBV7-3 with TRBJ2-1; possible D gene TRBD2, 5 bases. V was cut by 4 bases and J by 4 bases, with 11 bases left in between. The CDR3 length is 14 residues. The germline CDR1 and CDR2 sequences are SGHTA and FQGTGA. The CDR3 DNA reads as TGTGCCAGCAGCTACGGGGATGGGTACAATGAGCAGTTCTTC. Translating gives CASSYGDGYNEQFF.

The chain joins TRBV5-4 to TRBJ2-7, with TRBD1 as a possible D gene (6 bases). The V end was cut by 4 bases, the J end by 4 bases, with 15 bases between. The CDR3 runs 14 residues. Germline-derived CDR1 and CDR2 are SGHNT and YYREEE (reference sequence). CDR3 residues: CASSPRGRGYEQYF. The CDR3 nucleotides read TGTGCCAGCAGCCCTAGGGGCAGGGGTTACGAGCAGTACTTC.